The 25 T cell receptor beta chains reported below all come from one sample, sequenced in a study of blood T cell repertoires in COVID-19. Sequencing was performed with immunoSEQ multiplex PCR; in TCRdb, only in-frame clones are kept and a portion is missing. The repertoire holds about 290,000 clones, with just under 85% as singletons. Sequenced: peripheral blood. Receptor source: a woman aged 50 to 60 with active or convalescent COVID-19.

V usage is TRBV7-9 and J usage is TRBJ2-1, with TRBD2 identical over 7 bases. The CDR3 extends over 15 amino acids. The junction had 13 bases not matched to a gene; V was cut back by 5 bases and J by 9 bases. The germline V gene encodes CDR1 SEHNR and CDR2 FQNEAQ (reference sequence). CDR3 amino acids: CASSPGGRGGSEQFF. DNA of the CDR3: TGTGCCAGCAGCCCCGGGGGTAGGGGCGGGAGTGAGCAGTTCTTC.

The rearrangement joins TRBV11-2 to TRBJ2-4; D is uncertain. The V end lost 1 base, the J end lost 5 bases, and 9 bases lay between the germline ends. From germline, CDR1 is SGHAT and CDR2 FQNNGV. The CDR3 covers 14 residues. As DNA, the CDR3 is TGTGCCAGCAGCTTAGGGGCAGAAGAAAACATTCAGTACTTC. The encoded protein is CASSLGAEENIQYF.

This CDR3 is CASSLEGAATNEKLFF. As DNA, the CDR3 is TGTGCCAGCAGTTTAGAGGGGGCTGCAACTAATGAAAAACTGTTTTTT. V usage is TRBV28 and J usage is TRBJ1-4, with TRBD1 identical over 7 bases. The CDR3 consists of 16 residues. Germline V gene lookup returns CDR1 MDHEN and CDR2 SYDVKM. After removal of 2 bases from V and 0 bases from J, the junction contained 3 bases not matched to a gene.

The chain is built from TRBV7-8 and TRBJ2-4; 10 nucleotides line up with TRBD1. The V and J ends lost 5 bases and 7 bases, in that order; junction bases with no gene match: 8. Germline CDR1 SGHVS, CDR2 FQNEAQ. This CDR3 has 15 residues. Here the CDR3 reads CASSPSQGQGNIQYF. The CDR3 bases are TGTGCCAGCAGCCCCTCACAGGGACAGGGGAACATTCAGTACTTC.

This clone was counted only a few times. The V gene is TRBV25-1, the J gene TRBJ2-3, with TRBD2 identical over 7 bases. V was clipped by 11 bases and J by 2 bases; unmatched bases: 7. The V gene's germline CDR1 is MGHDK and CDR2 SYGVNS. This CDR3 spans 13 amino acids. The CDR3 protein is CAARDYNTDTQYF. In DNA form, the CDR3 reads TGTGCCGCCCGGGACTACAACACAGATACGCAGTATTTT.

This clone showed up many times. The V and J genes are TRBV28 and TRBJ2-7, with TRBD2 identical over 8 bases. Germline CDR1 is MDHEN and CDR2 is SYDVKM. The ends lost 11 bases at V and 4 bases at J; junction bases unmatched: 7. CDR3 length equals 12 residues. The CDR3 is CAAGERGYEQYF. DNA for the CDR3: TGTGCCGCCGGGGAGCGGGGGTACGAGCAGTACTTC.

The V gene is TRBV3-1 (or the pseudogene TRBV3-2), the J gene TRBJ2-7; 7 bases agree with TRBD2. With 1 base clipped from V and 0 bases from J, the junction kept 6 bases outside the gene matches. The CDR3 consists of 16 residues. Looked up from germline, CDR1 is LGHDT and CDR2 is YNNKEL (reference sequence). CDR3 region: CASSQGRGLSSYEQYF. Here the CDR3 DNA reads TGTGCCAGCAGCCAAGGGCGGGGGTTGAGCTCCTACGAGCAGTACTTC.

This chain connects TRBV5-1 to TRBJ2-1, with 13 bases matching TRBD2. The CDR3 sequence is 19 residues long. V shed 5 bases and J 0 bases; nucleotides not matched to a gene: 11. Germline CDR1 reads SGHRS; CDR2 reads YFSETQ. CDR3 region: CASRSGTSGVSSSYNEQFF. CDR3 bases: TGCGCCAGCAGGTCCGGGACTAGCGGGGTCTCGAGCTCCTACAATGAGCAGTTCTTC.

The CDR3 coding sequence is TGTGCCAGCAGCACCCGGGGTAGCGCGAACACCGGGGAGCTGTTTTTT. Translation: CASSTRGSANTGELFF. The chain is built from TRBV9 and TRBJ2-2; TRBD2 might be the D (5 bases). V was clipped by 4 bases and J by 0 bases, with 13 bases between them. Germline V gene lookup returns CDR1 SGDLS and CDR2 YYNGEE. This CDR3 is built from 16 residues.

V usage is TRBV29-1 and J usage is TRBJ2-7; D is possibly TRBD1 (6 bases). The germline V and J ends were trimmed by 6 bases and 2 bases, with 11 bases remaining between them. The CDR3 is 12 residues long. Germline assignment: CDR1 SQVTM and CDR2 ANQGSEA. The chain's CDR3 is CSVQQGPYEQYF. CDR3 DNA sequence: TGCAGCGTCCAACAGGGCCCCTACGAGCAGTACTTC.

This chain connects TRBV7-9 to TRBJ1-1; D is unclear. This CDR3 has 12 residues. Trimming shortened V by 1 base and J by 7 bases, and 7 bases separated the two germline ends. Germline-derived CDR1 and CDR2 are SEHNR and FQNEAQ (reference sequence). CDR3 in DNA: TGTGCCAGCAGCTTAGGAGAGGTTGAAGCTTTCTTT. Translated: CASSLGEVEAFF.

The genes are TRBV19 and TRBJ1-2; 9 positions match TRBD1. The CDR3 runs to 15 residues. Germline trimming cut 9 bases from V and 7 bases from J; bases unmatched to any gene: 15. Germline lookup yields CDR1 LNHDA and CDR2 SQIVND (reference sequence). The CDR3 region has the DNA TGTGCCAGCGGGAGGCCGGGACAGGGAGAGAGTGGCTACACCTTC. Translation gives CASGRPGQGESGYTF. Based on the CDR3 plus reference TRBV19 and TRBJ1-2, the full variable domain is DGGITQSPKYLFRKEGQNVTLSCEQNLNHDAMYWYRQDPGQGLRLIYYSQIVNDFQKGDIAEGYSVSREKKESFPLTVTSAQKNPTAFYLCASGRPGQGESGYTFGSGTRLTVV.

The J gene is TRBJ2-7, the V gene TRBV18; D unresolved. The germline CDR1 and CDR2 sequences are KGHSH and LQKENI. V was clipped by 4 bases and J by 0 bases, with 16 bases between them. The CDR3 sequence is 16 residues long. CDR3 in amino acids: CASSQSSRLLSYEQYF. DNA of the CDR3: TGTGCCAGCTCACAATCCAGCAGGCTGCTCTCCTACGAGCAGTACTTC.

This sequence joins TRBV29-1 and TRBJ2-1, with 7 positions matching TRBD1. J lost 4 bases, V lost 1 base, and 7 bases had no gene match. The CDR3 is 15 residues long. Germline lookup yields CDR1 SQVTM and CDR2 ANQGSEA. CDR3 in amino acids: CSVEGWGQIYNEQFF. For the CDR3, the DNA is TGCAGCGTTGAAGGTTGGGGACAGATATACAATGAGCAGTTCTTC.

This clone occurred a few times. The chain has TRBV28 and TRBJ2-1; 9 bases align to TRBD2. The V segment lost 3 bases and the J segment 11 bases; nucleotides outside the gene matches: 11. In germline, CDR1 is MDHEN, CDR2 SYDVKM. This CDR3 contains 15 residues. This CDR3 is CASSFRASGTSKQFF. The CDR3 bases are TGTGCCAGCAGTTTTCGGGCTAGCGGGACATCGAAGCAGTTCTTC.

This chain connects TRBV6-5 to TRBJ1-2, with D tentatively TRBD1 (5 bases). Germline CDR1 MNHEY, CDR2 SVGAGI. Trimming cost V 1 base and J 7 bases, with 19 bases left between them. The CDR3 has 16 residues. The CDR3 is CASSYFAIGQGGGYTF. DNA for the CDR3: TGTGCCAGCAGTTACTTCGCAATTGGGCAGGGAGGTGGCTACACCTTC.

V is TRBV27 and J is TRBJ1-2, with 11 bases lining up with TRBD1. Germline CDR1 is MNHEY and CDR2 is SMNVEV (reference sequence). The CDR3 sequence is 15 residues long. After removal of 5 bases from V and 3 bases from J, the junction contained 5 bases not matched to a gene. The CDR3 DNA is TGTGCCAGCAGTATCGGACAGGGGGCCCACTATGGCTACACCTTC. Residues: CASSIGQGAHYGYTF.

The gene calls are TRBV5-1 and TRBJ2-1; 7 nucleotides match TRBD2. The CDR3 runs to 14 residues. Per germline, CDR1 SGHRS and CDR2 YFSETQ. Germline trimming cut 4 bases from V and 10 bases from J; bases unmatched to any gene: 11. The CDR3 nucleotides are TGCGCCAGCAGCCCACTGGCGGGAGTGCAGGAGCAGTTCTTC. This encodes CASSPLAGVQEQFF.

The chain combines TRBV3-1 (or the pseudogene TRBV3-2) with TRBJ1-2; D ambiguous. The CDR3 covers 15 residues. Germline loops: CDR1 LGHDT, CDR2 YNNKEL (reference sequence). Trimming removed 1 base from V and 4 bases from J, with 13 bases in between. The CDR3, as DNA: TGTGCCAGCAGCCAAGCTCTGAGGGTTAGCTATGGCTACACCTTC. This sequence encodes CASSQALRVSYGYTF.

This clone was recorded once. This chain joins TRBV12-1 and TRBJ2-1; the tabulated D call, TRBD2, remains unverified against the DNA. TRBV12-1 is annotated as a pseudogene. The CDR3 runs 16 residues. The CDR3 region is CASSQWTTLSYNEQFF. Written as DNA, the CDR3 is TGTGCCAGCAGCCAATGGACTACTCTCTCCTACAATGAGCAGTTCTTC.

This rearrangement joins TRBV29-1 to TRBJ2-5; D not certain. CDR1 and CDR2 (germline): SQVTM, ANQGSEA. The CDR3 runs 13 residues. V lost 4 bases and J 0 bases, leaving 9 bases between the germline ends. The CDR3 sequence is CSVGRQNQETQYF. CDR3 in DNA: TGCAGCGTTGGGCGGCAGAACCAAGAGACCCAGTACTTC.

CDR3 bases: TGTGCCAGCAGCTTGGTTCTAGCGGGAGGCAGGTTCACAGATACGCAGTATTTT. Its translation is CASSLVLAGGRFTDTQYF. This chain uses TRBV5-5 with TRBJ2-3, with TRBD2 matching over 11 bases. V dropped 0 bases and J dropped 2; count of bases not matched to a gene: 8. The CDR3 runs 18 residues. The germline gives CDR1 SGHKS, CDR2 YYEKEE (reference sequence).

This clone was detected only a few times. The gene calls are TRBV24-1 and TRBJ1-5; 7 bases agree with TRBD1. V dropped 9 bases and J dropped 7; count of bases not matched to a gene: 11. There are 14 residues in the CDR3. Germline V CDR1 and CDR2: KGHDR, SFDVKD. The CDR3 nucleotides are TGTGCCACCGGGGCGAAGGGGGCTGGACAGCCCCAGCATTTT. Translated: CATGAKGAGQPQHF.

The chain employs TRBV4-1 and TRBJ2-1; 9 bases align to TRBD2. After removal of 4 bases from V and 9 bases from J, the junction contained 10 bases not matched to a gene. CDR1 and CDR2 from the germline V gene are MGHRA and YSYEKL. The CDR3 contains 15 residues. CDR3 in DNA: TGCGCCAGCAGCCTTGGCCCCCGCGGGAGGGGTGAGCAGTTCTTC. Its translation is CASSLGPRGRGEQFF.

The chain is built from TRBV10-2 and TRBJ1-1, with 8 bases identical to TRBD1. The germline gives CDR1 WSHSY, CDR2 SAAADI. This CDR3 region has 13 residues. V shed 8 bases, J shed 5 bases, and the junction held 7 bases outside the gene matches. This CDR3 reads CASQGARWTEAFF. CDR3 coding DNA: TGCGCCAGCCAGGGGGCGCGGTGGACTGAAGCTTTCTTT.